These T cell receptor beta chains were read from a single sample in a study of T cell repertoires in cytomegalovirus infection. TCRdb used MiXCR to reprocess the reads, holding one entry per CDR3 protein. This table holds around 170,000 distinct CDR3 sequences, around 14% found once. The sample consisted of PBMCs. The source is a human donor in good health (CMV status not recorded). Some clones in this sample may be carry-over from other donors' samples. Both conserved end residues are part of each CDR3. D genes are given only for firm matches. Only some rows state a clone size, as once, few, many or a class for expanded clones.

d_call,clone_size,j_call,v_call,cdr3_aa,cdr3_nt
TRBD2,few,TRBJ2-3,TRBV4-3,CASSQDGTSSRTDTQYF,TGCGCCAGCAGCCAGGACGGGACTAGTAGTCGAACAGATACGCAGTATTTT
NA,many,TRBJ2-7,TRBV6-2/TRBV6-3,CASSYAEVRSLGEQYF,TGTGCCAGCAGTTACGCGGAGGTCAGATCGTTGGGCGAGCAGTACTTC
TRBD2,NA,TRBJ2-1,TRBV29-1,CSVPRLAGPYNEQFF,TGCAGCGTTCCGCGACTAGCGGGACCCTACAATGAGCAGTTCTTC
TRBD1,NA,TRBJ1-3,TRBV15,CATSRGGTGAPGNTIYF,TGTGCCACCAGCAGAGGCGGTACAGGGGCCCCTGGAAACACCATATATTTT
TRBD1,NA,TRBJ2-3,TRBV5-1,CASSSSDRGLGTDTQYF,TGCGCCAGCAGCTCATCGGACAGGGGGCTAGGGACAGATACGCAGTATTTT
TRBD1,many,TRBJ2-7,TRBV28,CASRLPRQGSYEQYF,TGTGCCAGCAGGCTTCCCCGACAGGGGTCCTACGAGCAGTACTTC
NA,NA,TRBJ1-2,TRBV20-1,CSAPTDAYGYTF,TGCAGTGCTCCGACGGATGCCTATGGCTACACCTTC
NA,few,TRBJ1-5,TRBV28,CASSDRGQFEPQHF,TGTGCCAGCAGCGACCGGGGACAATTCGAGCCCCAGCATTTT
NA,few,TRBJ2-2,TRBV29-1,CSALYTGELFF,TGCAGCGCCCTGTACACCGGGGAGCTGTTTTTT
NA,few,TRBJ2-7,TRBV28,CASTSPKSSYEQYF,TGTGCCAGCACCTCTCCTAAGAGCTCCTACGAGCAGTACTTC
NA,few,TRBJ2-3,TRBV18,CASSAGQITDTQYF,TGTGCCAGCTCAGCTGGACAGATCACAGATACGCAGTATTTT
NA,many,TRBJ2-7,TRBV2,CASSAAPDMYEQYF,TGTGCCAGCAGCGCAGCCCCTGATATGTACGAGCAGTACTTC
NA,NA,TRBJ2-1,TRBV30,CAWNNGIPYNEQFF,TGTGCCTGGAACAACGGGATCCCCTACAATGAGCAGTTCTTC
NA,NA,TRBJ2-7,TRBV20-1,CSASKGSLTYEQYF,TGCAGTGCTAGTAAGGGGAGTTTGACCTACGAGCAGTACTTC
NA,few,TRBJ2-2,TRBV20-1,CSARVSRGRTNTGELFF,TGCAGTGCTAGAGTCTCGCGGGGAAGAACGAACACCGGGGAGCTGTTTTTT
TRBD1,many,TRBJ2-3,TRBV7-9,CASHRGSTDTQYF,TGTGCCAGCCACAGGGGATCCACAGATACGCAGTATTTT
TRBD1,few,TRBJ2-3,TRBV24-1,CATSAGRDRFSDTQYF,TGTGCCACCAGTGCTGGACGGGACAGGTTCTCAGATACGCAGTATTTT
NA,few,TRBJ2-2,TRBV7-9,CASSLANTNTGELFF,TGTGCCAGCAGCTTAGCCAACACGAACACCGGGGAGCTGTTTTTT
NA,many,TRBJ2-2,TRBV7-3,CASSLTLAEANTGELFF,TGTGCCAGCAGCTTAACCTTAGCGGAAGCGAACACCGGGGAGCTGTTTTTT
NA,many,TRBJ2-3,TRBV11-2,CASSLERNRGTQYF,TGTGCCAGCAGCTTAGAAAGGAACCGGGGCACGCAGTATTTT
TRBD2,few,TRBJ2-4,TRBV6-6,CASVFRGVSAKNIQYF,TGTGCCAGCGTTTTTCGGGGGGTATCGGCCAAAAACATTCAGTACTTC
NA,NA,TRBJ1-2,TRBV5-1,CASSLDGQGGYTF,TGCGCCAGCAGCTTGGACGGCCAGGGTGGCTACACCTTC
TRBD1,many,TRBJ2-3,TRBV12-3/TRBV12-4,CASSLSETGVADTQYF,TGTGCCAGCAGTTTATCGGAGACAGGGGTTGCAGATACGCAGTATTTT
NA,many,TRBJ2-1,TRBV12-3/TRBV12-4,CASSFAEANNEQFF,TGTGCCAGCAGTTTCGCGGAAGCTAACAATGAGCAGTTCTTC
NA,NA,TRBJ1-1,TRBV7-9,CASSRGGIMNTEAFF,TGTGCCAGCAGCAGGGGCGGGATCATGAACACTGAAGCTTTCTTT
NA,large,TRBJ2-1,TRBV6-2/TRBV6-3,CASSYGLPSSYNEQFF,TGTGCCAGCAGTTACGGGCTCCCAAGCTCCTACAATGAGCAGTTCTTC
NA,many,TRBJ2-7,TRBV11-2,CASSLEEGTTYEQYF,TGTGCCAGCAGCTTAGAAGAGGGAACGACCTACGAGCAGTACTTC
NA,many,TRBJ1-3,TRBV7-3,CASSLDSGGNTIYF,TGTGCCAGCAGCTTGGACAGCGGCGGAAACACCATATATTTT